This TCR beta chain stems from a study of T-cell memory formation after mild COVID-19 (dated by TCRdb to about 2021). For the study in its entirety: TCR sequence clusters from the two donors were largely donor specific. In a couple of donors, T-cell clones that expanded and contracted after mild COVID-19 were followed by sequencing TCRalpha and TCRbeta repertoires longitudinally. The cohort was made up of two young adult volunteers, one female and one male, who were previously healthy. The full study reports these points: The study covered only two mild cases, and larger cohorts including severe cases with pre-infection samples were considered necessary. Some responding clones were detected in pre-infection memory, which suggested that pre-existing cross-reactive memory T cells had joined the SARS-CoV-2 response. Contracting CD4+ clones turned up mainly in the CM and EM memory subsets, whereas EMRA was where CD8+ clones were enriched. Clones that contracted from day 15 to 85 showed balanced CD4/CD8 phenotypes, whereas a second wave of clones that expanded from day 15 to 37 leaned towards CD4+. The second-wave clones that peaked on day 37 were not confirmed to be SARS-CoV-2 specific.

Sequencing was carried out with an Illumina NovaSeq 6000. cDNA libraries for TCRalpha and TCRbeta were prepared by 5'RACE using constant-segment primers, with sample barcodes and unique molecular identifiers added. Trizol reagent was used to extract RNA from every sample. Library amplification was performed in two PCR steps, and a second sample barcode and Illumina TruSeq adapters were introduced in the second step. Sequencing of the libraries was done on an Illumina NovaSeq, producing 2 x 150 bp paired-end reads. Under the source paper's analysis protocol: Demultiplexing of reads and collapsing into UMI-guided consensus sequences were performed with migec v1.2.7. With mixcr v2.1.11, UMI consensuses were aligned to TRA and TRB V and J templates and assembled into clonotypes. A clonotype was counted as expanded or contracted only if both edgeR and NoisET called the change significant, with noise models trained on biological replicates. For edgeR calls, a false discovery rate-adjusted p below 0.01 and a log2 fold-change threshold of 1 were applied. As an exploratory analysis of dynamics, PCA with hierarchical clustering was applied to max-normalized trajectories of the 1000 most abundant clonotypes. Separately sequenced CD4+ and CD8+ repertoires were used to assign the CD4 or CD8 phenotype of responding clones. In TCRdb, the public reads were trimmed at Q25 with fastp and aligned with MiXCR, with productive beta chains retained. CDR3 protein duplicates are merged, each entry listing the most common genes and DNA. TCRdb assigned the V and J calls; the authors' analysis was not used. For this sample there are a few hundred thousand distinct CDR3 sequences; under 30% appear just once. 13% of the sample is taken by the ten largest.

From the cysteine up to the phenylalanine, the CDR3 has a length of 14 residues. The read is trimmed to its CDR3 DNA, 42 bases read in frame from base 1. V sheds 5 bases and J sheds 4 bases, leaving 16 bases between their ends. The germline V gene provides CDR1 SQVTM and CDR2 ANQGSEA. Comment on this clonotype: The specificity of this receptor is unknown. Per-base quality was not reported, and no clone a single base away is much larger than it.

PBMCs were isolated by Ficoll-Paque density gradient centrifugation. The rearranged segments are TRBV29-1 and TRBJ2-3; the D region possibly corresponds to TRBD2 (7 bases align). The origin of this receptor is an adult woman who had mild COVID-19 (a few samples of this study predate the infection). The sample titles of this study are shuffled in the database, so cell type and time point are left out; the donor was told from shared clones. The sequenced sample consisted of PBMCs or a T cell subset sorted from them (not recorded which). The CDR3 amino acid sequence is: CSVRGAERADTQYF. The DNA is TGCAGCGTTCGGGGGGCCGAGCGAGCAGATACGCAGTATTTT.